This record looks at one T cell receptor beta chain sequence and its context. Antigen: not known. The record originates from a study of CD8+ T cells in alopecia areata. Treatment given: oral pan-JAK inhibitor, 5-10 mg twice daily. RNA, once extracted, was reverse transcribed into cDNA for use as the sequencing template. The method was immunoSEQ multiplex PCR; TCRdb's version includes in-frame clones alone and lacks a portion of them. The top ten clones hold around 0.92% of a sample with about 250,000 clones, about three fifths of them seen once. Study-wide points: Against the mouse data, patients shared TCRs less clearly, possibly for HLA reasons.

Sample: CD4+ T cells sorted from blood, taken around week 53, from a patient treated with tofacitinib. The sequence was obtained from a human donor with alopecia areata.

In DNA, the CDR3 is TGTGCCAGCAGCTTAGAGACCGTAACCTACGAGCAGTACTTC. This encodes CASSLETVTYEQYF. This chain links TRBV7-2 with TRBJ2-7; no reliable D call. V lost 1 base, J lost 2 bases, and 9 bases lay in between. CDR1 and CDR2 from the germline V gene are SGHTA and FQGNSA. The CDR3 totals 14 residues. Together with reference TRBV7-2 and TRBJ2-7, the CDR3 gives the full variable domain: GAGVSQSPSNKVTEKGKDVELRCDPISGHTALYWYRQSLGQGLEFLIYFQGNSAPDKSGLPSDRFSAERTGGSVSTLTIQRTQQEDSAVYLCASSLETVTYEQYFGPGTRLTVT.